Listed below are T cell receptor beta chains from one sample, sequenced in a study of PD-1 blockade in classical Hodgkin lymphoma. The method was immunoSEQ multiplex PCR; TCRdb's version includes in-frame clones alone and lacks a portion of them. The data contain some 21,000 clones, over 80% of them singletons. The sample was CD4+ T cells from blood. These receptors all stem from a human donor with classical Hodgkin lymphoma. Both conserved end residues are part of each CDR3. A D gene is named only where the DNA matches it firmly. Not all rows give a size; the values are once, few, many and, for expanded clones, a class.

v_call	j_call	d_call	clone_size	cdr3_nt	cdr3_aa
TRBV14	TRBJ2-5	TRBD2	-	TGTGCCAGCAGCCAACCTAGCGGGACAGAGACCCAGTACTTC	CASSQPSGTETQYF
TRBV27	TRBJ2-7	-	-	TGTGCCAGCAGGAGGGCGGGTCCGGGGTCCTACGAGCAGTACTTC	CASRRAGPGSYEQYF
TRBV29-1	TRBJ2-7	-	-	TGCAGCGTTGCGCGGGGCGGCCTGAGCTCCTACGAGCAGTACTTC	CSVARGGLSSYEQYF
TRBV19	TRBJ2-6	-	-	TGTGCCAGTAGTATAGGACGGAGCTCTGGGGCCAACGTCCTGACTTTC	CASSIGRSSGANVLTF
TRBV19	TRBJ2-6	-	few	TGTGCCAGTAGTATCAACGGGGCCAACGTCCTGACTTTC	CASSINGANVLTF
TRBV27	TRBJ2-2	-	-	TGTGCCAGCAGTTTCGAGCGGAGCCGGACCGGGGAGCTGTTTTTT	CASSFERSRTGELFF
TRBV19	TRBJ2-2	-	once	TGTGCCACCCTAGTGCGCGTCGGGGAGCTGTTTTTT	CATLVRVGELFF
TRBV6-1	TRBJ1-5	-	-	TGTGCCAGCACCCGGGAAAATAGCAATCAGCCCCAGCATTTT	CASTRENSNQPQHF
TRBV14	TRBJ2-5	-	-	TGTGCCAGCAGCCACGACCCAAGGCAGACCCAGTACTTC	CASSHDPRQTQYF
TRBV19	TRBJ2-3	TRBD1	-	TGTGCCAGTAGTAGAGGGTCGACAGGGGGCACAGATACGCAGTATTTT	CASSRGSTGGTDTQYF
TRBV5-1	TRBJ2-1	TRBD2	-	TGCGCCAGCAGCTTCAAAGCGGGAGCCAACAATGAGCAGTTCTTC	CASSFKAGANNEQFF
TRBV7-3	TRBJ2-3	-	-	TGTGCCAGCAGCTTAGGTGGGGGCCGGCATCGCACAGATACGCAGTATTTT	CASSLGGGRHRTDTQYF
TRBV21-1	TRBJ1-6	-	-	TGTGCCAGCAGCATTGGGGAGATTATGAATTCACCCCTCCACTTT	CASSIGEIMNSPLHF
TRBV21-1	TRBJ2-7	-	few	TGTGCCAGCACAGACAGATCCTGTAGCTACGAGCAGTACTTC	CASTDRSCSYEQYF
TRBV2	TRBJ2-7	-	few	TGTGCCAGCAGTGACCCCAGGCTCCCCTACGAGCAGTACTTC	CASSDPRLPYEQYF
TRBV6-1	TRBJ2-3	TRBD2	once	TGTGCCAGCAGTGAAAGGCGTATTAGCGGGCCCACAGATACGCAGTATTTT	CASSERRISGPTDTQYF
TRBV7-8	TRBJ2-7	TRBD2	-	TGTGCCAGCCGGGGGGGGCCCGCCGTTGGCTACGAGCAGTACTTC	CASRGGPAVGYEQYF
TRBV21-1	TRBJ2-7	-	-	TGTGCCAGCAGCAAAGGGGCCAGCGGAGAGCCCTACGAGCAGTACTTC	CASSKGASGEPYEQYF
TRBV5-4	TRBJ1-1	-	-	TGTGCCAGCAGCTTGGTTGACAGCTCGGGCACTGAAGCTTTCTTT	CASSLVDSSGTEAFF
TRBV19	TRBJ1-1	-	-	TGTGCCAGTAGCCTCCGGGGGGTCAGCACTGAAGCTTTCTTT	CASSLRGVSTEAFF
TRBV7-2	TRBJ2-5	TRBD2	-	TGTGCCAGCAGCTTAGGCGGGAGGGTCGAGACCCAGTACTTC	CASSLGGRVETQYF
TRBV2	TRBJ2-7	TRBD1	-	TGTGCCAGCAGTCCGGGACAGGGGGCTGACGAGCAGTACTTC	CASSPGQGADEQYF
TRBV7-8	TRBJ1-1	-	once	TGTGCCAGCAGCTTTCCGGGGTCAGTCGGAGCTTTCTTT	CASSFPGSVGAFF
TRBV6-5	TRBJ1-2	-	-	TGTGCCAGCGGCGGGGGCGTCTATGGCTACACCTTC	CASGGGVYGYTF
TRBV5-6	TRBJ2-1	-	once	TGTGCCAGCAGCCCCTGGGACATTGAGGGGCCCAATGAGCAGTTCTTC	CASSPWDIEGPNEQFF
TRBV10-2	TRBJ2-3	-	-	TGCGCCAGCAGTGAGGTTGACCCCTTGGCAGATACGCAGTATTTT	CASSEVDPLADTQYF
TRBV9	TRBJ2-2	TRBD2	-	TGTGCCAGCAGCGTAGCTCTTGCGGGAGAGACCGGGGAGCTGTTTTTT	CASSVALAGETGELFF
TRBV5-5	TRBJ2-1	-	-	TGTTCCACCGGGCGGGAACCCTACAATGAGCAGTTCTTC	CSTGREPYNEQFF
TRBV19	TRBJ2-7	-	-	TGTGCCAGTAGTAGGGGAGGAGACAGGATTAATTACGAGCAGTACTTC	CASSRGGDRINYEQYF
TRBV5-4	TRBJ1-2	-	-	TGTGCCAGCAGCGCAGACAGCTCTAACTATGGCTACACCTTC	CASSADSSNYGYTF
TRBV27	TRBJ2-1	TRBD2	-	TGTGCCAGTAGAACTAGCGGGAGCTCCTACAATGAGCAGTTCTTC	CASRTSGSSYNEQFF
TRBV11-2	TRBJ2-5	-	-	TGTGCCAGCAGCCTGAGGGGGATCGAGACCCAGTACTTC	CASSLRGIETQYF
TRBV6-5	TRBJ2-2	-	few	TGTGCCAGCAGTTACAACGGGAACACCGGGGAGCTGTTTTTT	CASSYNGNTGELFF
TRBV19	TRBJ2-1	TRBD1	once	TGTGCCAGTAGTCCACCTTTTACGTCAACAGGGGGCCCAAAGTTCTTC	CASSPPFTSTGGPKFF
TRBV19	TRBJ2-7	-	-	TGTGCCAGTAGTATTTCTACAGTCAACTACGAGCAGTACTTC	CASSISTVNYEQYF
TRBV6-6	TRBJ1-3	-	-	TGTGCCAGCATTGACAGGAGAAACACCATATATTTT	CASIDRRNTIYF
TRBV7-2	TRBJ1-1	-	-	TGTGCCAGCAGCTCGGTGCAGGGAGGATGGGGTGAAGCTTTCTTT	CASSSVQGGWGEAFF
TRBV6-5	TRBJ1-4	TRBD1	-	TGTGCCAGCAGTTTAACCGGGACAGGGGCTAATGAAAAACTGTTTTTT	CASSLTGTGANEKLFF
TRBV18	TRBJ2-2	TRBD1	-	TGTGCCAGCTCGCCGGACAGGGGGCACGGGGAGCTGTTTTTT	CASSPDRGHGELFF
TRBV5-4	TRBJ2-5	-	-	TGTGCCAGCAGCCTAAGGGAAGAGACCCAGTACTTC	CASSLREETQYF
TRBV7-2	TRBJ2-3	TRBD1	-	TGTGCCAGCAGCTTTGGACAGGGCGCAGATACGCAGTATTTT	CASSFGQGADTQYF
TRBV28	TRBJ2-7	TRBD1	-	TGTGCCACCCAAGGGACAGGGGGCTCCTACGAGCAGTACTTC	CATQGTGGSYEQYF
TRBV21-1	TRBJ2-1	-	-	TGTGCCAGCAGCAACTCGGGGGGGGGTGAGCAGTTCTTC	CASSNSGGGEQFF